What follows are 24 T cell receptor beta chains derived from one specimen sequenced in a study of OX40 agonist ivuxolimab in advanced cancers. TCRdb's copy holds only in-frame clones and misses some; the assay was immunoSEQ multiplex PCR. Of about 12,000 clones listed, around 80% are singletons. Source: CD4+ or CD8+ T cells sorted from blood, taken in a trial of the OX40 agonist ivuxolimab. The receptors were sampled from an adult with an advanced solid tumor such as melanoma, head and neck, liver or kidney cancer.

This clone was counted between two and nine times. The CDR3: CASSLDISGSEQYF. The CDR3 region has the DNA TGTGCCAGCAGCTTAGACATAAGCGGGAGCGAGCAGTACTTC. The chain joins TRBV7-2 to TRBJ2-7; TRBD2 agrees at 8 bases. There are 14 residues in the CDR3. Germline V gene lookup returns CDR1 SGHTA and CDR2 FQGNSA. Unmatched junction bases numbered 5, after V lost 1 base and J lost 6 bases.

This chain's CDR3 is CASSLTGGSTYEQYF. The CDR3 DNA follows: TGTGCCAGCAGCTTAACGGGGGGGAGCACCTACGAGCAGTACTTC. The chain has TRBV7-3 and TRBJ2-7; 7 bases fit TRBD2. The CDR3 sequence is 15 residues long. Trimming took 0 bases from V and 2 from J; bases not matched to a gene: 4. Germline values: CDR1 SGHTA, CDR2 FQGTGA.

The chain joins TRBV27 to TRBJ2-7; 9 nucleotides line up with TRBD1. With V trimmed by 4 bases and J by 4 bases, 5 bases remained unmatched. The CDR3 spans 14 residues. CDR1 and CDR2 (germline): MNHEY, SMNVEV (reference sequence). The CDR3 DNA follows: TGTGCCAGCAGTTACTCCGGGACAGGGTACGAGCAGTACTTC. It yields the protein CASSYSGTGYEQYF.

The chain has TRBV21-1 and TRBJ2-5; the D segment call TRBD2 is taken from the table without a DNA check. TRBV21-1 is termed a pseudogene. This CDR3 has 17 residues. Written as DNA, the CDR3 is TGTGCCAGCAGCAAAACGACTAGCGGGAGGGCGCAAGAGACCCAGTACTTC. Encoded protein: CASSKTTSGRAQETQYF.

The J gene is TRBJ2-1, the V gene TRBV29-1, with 8 positions matching TRBD2. The junction had 13 bases not matched to a gene; V was cut back by 0 bases and J by 3 bases. CDR1 SQVTM and CDR2 ANQGSEA come from the germline V gene. The CDR3 has 18 residues. The CDR3 DNA reads as TGCAGCGTTGAAGACTTTGGTGGACTAGCAACCCTCTACAATGAGCAGTTCTTC. Translation gives CSVEDFGGLATLYNEQFF.

The rearrangement uses TRBV4-3 and TRBJ2-7; D gene unclear. CDR1 is LGHNA, CDR2 YSLEER, per germline. Trimming cost V 0 bases and J 3 bases, with 6 bases left between them. This CDR3 is built from 13 residues. The CDR3 DNA sequence: TGCGCCAGCAGCCAAGAATCCGGCTACGAGCAGTACTTC. Amino acids: CASSQESGYEQYF.

V usage is TRBV5-6 and J usage is TRBJ2-1, with 16 nucleotides matching TRBD2. The CDR3 totals 16 residues. From germline, CDR1 is SGHDT and CDR2 YYEEEE. With 3 bases clipped from V and 6 bases from J, the junction kept 3 bases outside the gene matches. For the CDR3, the DNA is TGTGCCAGCAGCTGGGGGACTAGCGGGAGGGCCAATGAGCAGTTCTTC. It yields the protein CASSWGTSGRANEQFF.

The rearrangement uses TRBV4-2 and TRBJ2-7; tentative D call: TRBD1 (6 bases). CDR1 is LGHNA, CDR2 YNFKEQ, per germline. CDR3 size: 15 residues. Trimming shortened V by 0 bases and J by 0 bases, and 9 bases separated the two germline ends. The CDR3 nucleotides are TGTGCCAGCAGCCAAGAAGGGGGTTTCTCCTACGAGCAGTACTTC. Protein product: CASSQEGGFSYEQYF.

This clone has just one count. The V call is TRBV27, the J call TRBJ2-5; TRBD1 matches at 12 bases. Trimming at V came to 6 bases and at J to 4 bases, leaving 6 bases not matched to a gene. The CDR3 totals 15 residues. CDR1 and CDR2 from the germline V gene are MNHEY and SMNVEV (reference sequence). In nucleotides, the CDR3 is TGTGCCAGCAGCCCCCGGGACAGGGGGCTAGAGACCCAGTACTTC. It specifies CASSPRDRGLETQYF.

The CDR3 DNA is TGTGCCAGCAGCTCGGGCGCCACGAACACCGGGGAGCTGTTTTTT. This gives the protein CASSSGATNTGELFF. This chain links TRBV7-6 with TRBJ2-2, with no clear D. Germline CDR1 reads SGHVS; CDR2 reads FNYEAQ. V lost 4 bases to trimming and J lost 0 bases, with 9 bases between them. The CDR3 loop spans 15 amino acids.

V usage is TRBV4-3 and J usage is TRBJ2-7; weak D call: TRBD1 (6 bases). CDR1 LGHNA and CDR2 YSLEER come from the germline V gene. The CDR3 has 15 amino acids. The germline V and J ends were trimmed by 0 bases and 3 bases, with 12 bases remaining between them. CDR3: CASSQEDSPFYEQYF. For the CDR3, the DNA is TGCGCCAGCAGCCAAGAGGACAGTCCCTTCTACGAGCAGTACTTC.

V is TRBV5-8 and J is TRBJ1-2; a possible D gene is TRBD1 (5 bases). The CDR3 sequence is 14 residues long. V was clipped by 0 bases and J by 4 bases, with 10 bases between them. Germline CDR1 and CDR2: SGHTS and YDEGEE. CDR3 in amino acids: CASSLVAGTYGYTF. DNA for the CDR3: TGTGCCAGCAGCTTGGTGGCAGGGACCTATGGCTACACCTTC. Supplemented by reference TRBV5-8 and TRBJ1-2, the full variable domain reads EAGVTQSPTHLIKTRGQQATLRCSPISGHTSVYWYQQALGLGLQFLLWYDEGEERNRGNFPPRFSGRQFPNYSSELNVNALELEDSALYLCASSLVAGTYGYTFGSGTRLTVV.

This chain uses TRBV29-1 with TRBJ2-5, with TRBD2 identical over 12 bases. Germline lookup yields CDR1 SQVTM and CDR2 ANQGSEA. This CDR3 has 17 amino acids. With 4 bases clipped from V and 2 bases from J, the junction kept 11 bases outside the gene matches. The CDR3 protein is CSVGASGRAQAQETQYF. The CDR3 bases are TGCAGCGTTGGGGCTAGCGGGAGGGCACAGGCACAAGAGACCCAGTACTTC.

The chain is built from TRBV28 and TRBJ2-2, with 8 bases fitting TRBD1. From germline, CDR1 is MDHEN and CDR2 SYDVKM. Losses at the gene ends were 4 bases for V and 6 bases for J; bases not matched to a gene: 7. The length of the CDR3 is 15 residues. The CDR3 DNA follows: TGTGCCAGCAGTTACGGACAGGGTTTAGCCGGGGAGCTGTTTTTT. This codes for CASSYGQGLAGELFF.

This clone was observed a single time. The chain carries TRBV2 and TRBJ2-7; 9 bases line up with TRBD1. This CDR3 has 14 amino acids. Germline lookup yields CDR1 SNHLY and CDR2 FYNNEI. The V gene end was trimmed by 1 base and the J gene end by 6 bases; junction bases not matched to a gene: 4. The CDR3 sequence: CASSEGTGGSEQYF. In DNA form, the CDR3 reads TGTGCCAGCAGTGAAGGAACAGGGGGCTCCGAGCAGTACTTC.

On this clone: Germline is not matched at one junction end, which may reflect a read error. V is TRBV2 and J is TRBJ2-7, with 11 bases aligning to TRBD2. CDR1 SNHLY and CDR2 FYNNEI come from the germline V gene. This CDR3 contains 16 residues. The CDR3 coding sequence is TGTGCCAGCAGCCCAGGGGTTAGCGGGAGGGCCTACGAGCAGTGCTTC. Translation gives CASSPGVSGRAYEQCF.

CDR3 region: CASSLFAGLAGGDTQYF. In DNA form, the CDR3 reads TGTGCCAGCAGCCTTTTTGCGGGACTAGCGGGAGGAGATACGCAGTATTTT. The rearrangement uses TRBV7-9 and TRBJ2-3; 15 bases are shared with TRBD2. With V trimmed by 5 bases and J by 5 bases, 8 bases remained unmatched. The CDR3 contains 17 residues. Germline assignment: CDR1 SEHNR and CDR2 FQNEAQ (reference sequence).

The chain is built from TRBV15 and TRBJ2-5; no reliable D call. Trimming took 1 base from V and 5 from J, leaving 11 bases between them. Germline V gene data show CDR1 as LNHNV and CDR2 as YYDKDF (reference sequence). The CDR3 runs to 14 residues. CDR3 nucleotide sequence: TGTGCCACCAGCAGAGCTGGAGCCTGGGAGACCCAGTACTTC. It yields the protein CATSRAGAWETQYF. Full variable domain (rest looked up from reference TRBV15 and TRBJ2-5): DAMVIQNPRYQVTQFGKPVTLSCSQTLNHNVMYWYQQKSSQAPKLLFHYYDKDFNNEADTPDNFQSRRPNTSFCFLDIRSPGLGDTAMYLCATSRAGAWETQYFGPGTRLLVL.

This chain uses TRBV7-6 with TRBJ2-7; possible D gene TRBD2, 6 bases. Germline-derived CDR1 and CDR2 are SGHVS and FNYEAQ. The CDR3 loop spans 14 amino acids. V shed 5 bases and J shed 4 bases, with 15 bases lying between them. The DNA of the CDR3 is TGTGCCAGCAGCCATGGCGGGACGGGTTACGAGCAGTACTTC. The encoded protein is CASSHGGTGYEQYF.

The chain is built from TRBV5-1 and TRBJ2-7; possible D gene TRBD1, 6 bases. This CDR3 spans 16 amino acids. Trimming left V 4 bases short and J 4 bases short, with 21 bases between. CDR1 is SGHRS, CDR2 YFSETQ, per germline. The CDR3 region has the DNA TGCGCCAGCAGCCTGAAAATGACAGGTCTCGGGTACGAGCAGTACTTC. This sequence encodes CASSLKMTGLGYEQYF.

The rearrangement joins TRBV7-9 to TRBJ2-5, with a weak D call TRBD2 (6 bases). The CDR3 is 13 amino acids. Between the trimmed V and J ends, which lost 3 bases and 2 bases, there was a span of 7 bases. Germline assignment: CDR1 SEHNR and CDR2 FQNEAQ (reference sequence). The CDR3 nucleotides are TGTGCCAGCAGCTTGGGGGGTCAAGAGACCCAGTACTTC. It codes for CASSLGGQETQYF. Based on the CDR3 plus reference TRBV7-9 and TRBJ2-5, the full variable domain is DTGVSQNPRHKITKRGQNVTFRCDPISEHNRLYWYRQTLGQGPEFLTYFQNEAQLEKSRLLSDRFSAERPKGSFSTLEIQRTEQGDSAMYLCASSLGGQETQYFGPGTRLLVL.

V gene TRBV6-1 combines with J gene TRBJ2-1; maybe TRBD2 (6 bases). The germline gives CDR1 MNHNS, CDR2 SASEGT. The CDR3 runs to 16 residues. The V end lost 2 bases, the J end lost 7 bases, and 18 bases lay between the germline ends. The CDR3 loop reads CASSEWGVGSRNEQFF. DNA for the CDR3: TGTGCCAGCAGTGAATGGGGGGTTGGGTCTCGGAATGAGCAGTTCTTC.

V is TRBV28 and J is TRBJ2-1; possible D gene TRBD1, 5 bases. CDR3 length: 13 amino acids. The germline V and J ends were trimmed by 5 bases and 8 bases, with 13 bases remaining between them. Germline V gene sequence: CDR1 MDHEN, CDR2 SYDVKM. The DNA for the CDR3 is TGTGCCAGCAGTCCGCAGGGTGTGGATGAGCAGTTCTTC. It is translated as CASSPQGVDEQFF. Combining the CDR3 with reference TRBV28 and TRBJ2-1 gives the whole variable domain DVKVTQSSRYLVKRTGEKVFLECVQDMDHENMFWYRQDPGLGLRLIYFSYDVKMKEKGDIPEGYSVSREKKERFSLILESASTNQTSMYLCASSPQGVDEQFFGPGTRLTVL.

The chain recombines TRBV7-9 with TRBJ2-7; D is undetermined. The CDR3 consists of 13 residues. In germline, CDR1 is SEHNR, CDR2 FQNEAQ (reference sequence). The V end lost 6 bases, the J end lost 2 bases, and 11 bases lay between the germline ends. CDR3 sequence (DNA): TGTGCCAGCAGTCCTCCAGAAACCTACGAGCAGTACTTC. Protein sequence: CASSPPETYEQYF. Full variable domain (missing parts from reference TRBV7-9 and TRBJ2-7): DTGVSQNPRHKITKRGQNVTFRCDPISEHNRLYWYRQTLGQGPEFLTYFQNEAQLEKSRLLSDRFSAERPKGSFSTLEIQRTEQGDSAMYLCASSPPETYEQYFGPGTRLTVT.